Below, 20 T cell receptor beta chains from the same sample are listed, as sequenced in a study of shared clonotypes between healthy human individuals. The assay was immunoSEQ multiplex PCR, and TCRdb's table has in-frame clones only and misses some. The sample records roughly 1,600,000 clones, approximately 98.5% being singletons. Sequencing was carried out using naive CD4+ T cells sorted from blood. Subset meaning: CD45RA+ positively selected. These receptors were collected from a man aged 25 to 45 in good health.

This rearrangement joins TRBV28 to TRBJ2-2; the D gene is possibly TRBD2 (6 bases). V lost 4 bases and J 0 bases, leaving 15 bases between the germline ends. Germline V CDR1 and CDR2: MDHEN, SYDVKM. This CDR3 comprises 17 residues. The CDR3, as DNA: TGTGCCAGCAGTTCGGCGGGACTGGGGGCGAACACCGGGGAGCTGTTTTTT. It encodes CASSSAGLGANTGELFF. The variable domain in full, with the rest retrieved from reference TRBV28 and TRBJ2-2, is DVKVTQSSRYLVKRTGEKVFLECVQDMDHENMFWYRQDPGLGLRLIYFSYDVKMKEKGDIPEGYSVSREKKERFSLILESASTNQTSMYLCASSSAGLGANTGELFFGEGSRLTVL.

This rearrangement joins TRBV9 to TRBJ2-3, with TRBD1 identical over 8 bases. The CDR3 runs to 14 residues. Germline V lookup: CDR1 SGDLS, CDR2 YYNGEE. With V trimmed by 4 bases and J by 6 bases, 7 bases remained unmatched. CDR3 sequence reads: CASSSSGGPDTQYF. The CDR3 DNA sequence: TGTGCCAGCAGCTCCTCAGGGGGCCCGGATACGCAGTATTTT.

This clone was seen once. CDR3 in DNA: TGCGCCAGCAGCGCCGGGGTGCTAGCGAGCACAGATACGCAGTATTTT. Residues: CASSAGVLASTDTQYF. The rearrangement uses TRBV5-1 and TRBJ2-3; the D gene is possibly TRBD2 (6 bases). This CDR3 contains 16 residues. Germline V gene data show CDR1 as SGHRS and CDR2 as YFSETQ. Trimming stripped 4 bases from V and 0 bases from J, with 15 bases between.

CDR3 in amino acids: CASSPRRGQRFTTEQYF. The CDR3 DNA is TGTGCCAGCTCACCACGGAGGGGACAGCGTTTTACTACCGAGCAGTACTTC. J is TRBJ2-7 and V is TRBV18; possibly TRBD1 for D (7 bases). The CDR3 length is 17 residues. Trimming stripped 1 base from V and 6 bases from J, with 22 bases between. Germline-derived CDR1 and CDR2 are KGHSH and LQKENI.

The chain carries TRBV28 and TRBJ2-7; the match to TRBD2 covers 11 bases. With 6 bases clipped from V and 3 bases from J, the junction kept 10 bases outside the gene matches. The CDR3 extends over 16 amino acids. Germline assignment: CDR1 MDHEN and CDR2 SYDVKM. For the CDR3, the DNA is TGTGCCAGCAGCCGTCGGGGACTAGCGGATTACTACGAGCAGTACTTC. Amino acids: CASSRRGLADYYEQYF. The entire variable domain, with the rest obtained from reference TRBV28 and TRBJ2-7, is as follows: DVKVTQSSRYLVKRTGEKVFLECVQDMDHENMFWYRQDPGLGLRLIYFSYDVKMKEKGDIPEGYSVSREKKERFSLILESASTNQTSMYLCASSRRGLADYYEQYFGPGTRLTVT.

The rearrangement joins TRBV11-2 to TRBJ1-2, with D perhaps TRBD1 (6 bases). Germline V gene data show CDR1 as SGHAT and CDR2 as FQNNGV. The CDR3 has 13 residues. V lost 5 bases and J lost 4, with 11 bases in between. The CDR3 reads CASSRTGLYGYTF. CDR3 DNA: TGTGCCAGCAGCCGTACAGGGCTCTATGGCTACACCTTC.

The J gene is TRBJ2-7, the V gene TRBV30; TRBD2 matches at 9 bases. In germline, CDR1 is GTSNPN, CDR2 SVGIG (reference sequence). The V segment lost 3 bases and the J segment 6 bases; nucleotides outside the gene matches: 9. This CDR3 contains 14 residues. The CDR3 loop is CAWRLLAGTGEQYF. The CDR3 DNA follows: TGTGCCTGGAGACTACTAGCGGGCACGGGCGAGCAGTACTTC. Drawing the rest from reference TRBV30 and TRBJ2-7, the complete variable domain is SQTIHQWPATLVQPVGSPLSLECTVEGTSNPNLYWYRQAAGRGLQLLFYSVGIGQISSEVPQNLSASRPQDRQFILSSKKLLLSDSGFYLCAWRLLAGTGEQYFGPGTRLTVT.

This clone was seen once. The chain uses TRBV18 and TRBJ2-3; D might be TRBD1 or TRBD2, each matching 5 bases. Trimming pared 6 bases from V and 6 bases from J, leaving 19 bases between. The CDR3 totals 15 residues. Germline V lookup: CDR1 KGHSH, CDR2 LQKENI. This CDR3 is CASSPGRKISDTQYF. For the CDR3, the DNA is TGTGCCAGCTCGCCGGGACGGAAGATATCGGATACGCAGTATTTT.

This chain links TRBV15 with TRBJ1-3; D possibly corresponds to TRBD1 (5 bases). V lost 5 bases to trimming and J lost 0 bases, with 11 bases between them. CDR3 length: 15 amino acids. Germline CDR1 and CDR2: LNHNV and YYDKDF (reference sequence). The CDR3 reads CATSRDRISGNTIYF. The DNA for the CDR3 is TGTGCCACCAGCCGGGACCGTATCTCTGGAAACACCATATATTTT.

The chain recombines TRBV9 with TRBJ2-5; 9 bases are shared with TRBD1. The CDR3 is 16 amino acids. Germline lookup yields CDR1 SGDLS and CDR2 YYNGEE. Trimming took 4 bases from V and 4 from J; bases not matched to a gene: 11. The CDR3 coding sequence is TGTGCCAGCAGCTCTTCCGGGGGACAGGGTGGAGAGACCCAGTACTTC. Translated, it gives CASSSSGGQGGETQYF.

The chain carries TRBV5-1 and TRBJ2-7, with D unclear. The germline V gene has CDR1 SGHRS and CDR2 YFSETQ. Deletions cut 4 bases from V and 0 bases from J, with 2 bases between. This CDR3 contains 11 residues. The CDR3, as DNA: TGCGCCAGCAGCCACTCCTACGAGCAGTACTTC. It yields the protein CASSHSYEQYF.

The J gene is TRBJ2-1, the V gene TRBV5-6; D ambiguous. Looked up from germline, CDR1 is SGHDT and CDR2 is YYEEEE. V was clipped by 2 bases and J by 9 bases, with 15 bases between them. The CDR3 is 14 amino acids. DNA for the CDR3: TGTGCCAGCAGCTTCCCAGGCACACTCGCTGAGCAGTTCTTC. Residues: CASSFPGTLAEQFF.

J is TRBJ1-5 and V is TRBV4-1, with D tentatively TRBD1 (6 bases). This CDR3 comprises 15 residues. Trimming took off 4 bases at V and 0 bases at J, with 10 bases between the two ends. CDR1 and CDR2 (germline): MGHRA, YSYEKL. CDR3 bases: TGCGCCAGCAGCCCGACAGGAGATAGCAATCAGCCCCAGCATTTT. Translation gives CASSPTGDSNQPQHF.

This chain connects TRBV6-5 to TRBJ1-4; D is ambiguous. The CDR3 extends over 11 amino acids. Trimming pared 6 bases from V and 3 bases from J, leaving 2 bases between. In germline, CDR1 is MNHEY, CDR2 SVGAGI. DNA for the CDR3: TGTGCCAGCAGAGCTAATGAAAAACTGTTTTTT. It specifies CASRANEKLFF.

V and J are TRBV5-6 and TRBJ2-3; TRBD1 is a possible D gene (6 bases). Trimming stripped 5 bases from V and 4 bases from J, with 11 bases between. From germline, CDR1 is SGHDT and CDR2 YYEEEE. The CDR3 has 13 residues. CDR3 DNA: TGTGCCAGCAGACACAGGGCCGCAGATACGCAGTATTTT. It specifies CASRHRAADTQYF.

This sequence joins TRBV28 and TRBJ2-6; D unclear. This CDR3 region has 14 residues. Trimming pared 7 bases from V and 3 bases from J, leaving 10 bases between. In germline, CDR1 is MDHEN, CDR2 SYDVKM. The CDR3 loop reads CASTQMDGANVLTF. The CDR3 DNA follows: TGTGCCAGCACCCAAATGGATGGGGCCAACGTCCTGACTTTC.

The CDR3 sequence: CASSQRLAAAYNEQFF. CDR3 coding DNA: TGTGCCAGCAGTCAGCGACTAGCGGCCGCCTACAATGAGCAGTTCTTC. V usage is TRBV2 and J usage is TRBJ2-1, with TRBD2 matching 9 bases. The CDR3 totals 16 residues. Trimming took 5 bases from V and 2 from J; bases not matched to a gene: 7. CDR1 and CDR2 (germline): SNHLY, FYNNEI.

This chain links TRBV5-1 with TRBJ2-3, with D perhaps TRBD1 or TRBD2 (5 bases each). Germline V gives CDR1 SGHRS, CDR2 YFSETQ. Trimming shortened V by 4 bases and J by 6 bases, and 15 bases separated the two germline ends. CDR3 length: 14 residues. The CDR3 here is CASSGGAAEDTQYF. CDR3 DNA: TGCGCCAGCAGCGGGGGAGCGGCCGAGGATACGCAGTATTTT. Full variable domain (rest looked up from reference TRBV5-1 and TRBJ2-3): KAGVTQTPRYLIKTRGQQVTLSCSPISGHRSVSWYQQTPGQGLQFLFEYFSETQRNKGNFPGRFSGRQFSNSRSEMNVSTLELGDSALYLCASSGGAAEDTQYFGPGTRLTVL.

This chain uses TRBV27 with TRBJ2-7, with 7 bases lining up with TRBD1. V lost 2 bases, J lost 1 base, and 8 bases stayed unmatched. Germline loops: CDR1 MNHEY, CDR2 SMNVEV (reference sequence). The CDR3 runs 16 residues. The DNA of the CDR3 is TGTGCCAGCAGTTTACCTCAGGGGGTGAAGTCCTACGAGCAGTACTTC. Its protein product is CASSLPQGVKSYEQYF.

V usage is TRBV27 and J usage is TRBJ2-1, with 15 bases fitting TRBD2. The J segment lost 11 bases and the V segment lost 8 bases, leaving 7 bases of the junction unmatched. The CDR3 contains 14 residues. Germline V CDR1 and CDR2: MNHEY, SMNVEV (reference sequence). CDR3: CASPGLAGGPKQFF. The CDR3 coding sequence is TGTGCCAGCCCTGGACTAGCGGGAGGGCCTAAGCAGTTCTTC.